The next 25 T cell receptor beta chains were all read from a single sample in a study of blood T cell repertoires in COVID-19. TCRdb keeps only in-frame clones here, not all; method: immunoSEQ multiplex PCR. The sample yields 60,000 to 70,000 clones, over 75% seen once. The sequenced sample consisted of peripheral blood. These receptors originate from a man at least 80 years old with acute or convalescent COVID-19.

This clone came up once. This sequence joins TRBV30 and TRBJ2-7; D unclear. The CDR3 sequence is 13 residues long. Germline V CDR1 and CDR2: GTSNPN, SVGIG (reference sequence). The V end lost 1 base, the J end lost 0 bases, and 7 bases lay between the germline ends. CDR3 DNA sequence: TGTGCCTGGAGTGGGCAAAGCTCCTACGAGCAGTACTTC. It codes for CAWSGQSSYEQYF.

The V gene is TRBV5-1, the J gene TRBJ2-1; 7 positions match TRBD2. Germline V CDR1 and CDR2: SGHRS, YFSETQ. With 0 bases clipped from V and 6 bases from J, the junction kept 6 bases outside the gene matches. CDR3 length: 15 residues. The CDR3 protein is CASSLGTGGANEQFF. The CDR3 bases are TGCGCCAGCAGCTTGGGGACGGGGGGAGCCAATGAGCAGTTCTTC.

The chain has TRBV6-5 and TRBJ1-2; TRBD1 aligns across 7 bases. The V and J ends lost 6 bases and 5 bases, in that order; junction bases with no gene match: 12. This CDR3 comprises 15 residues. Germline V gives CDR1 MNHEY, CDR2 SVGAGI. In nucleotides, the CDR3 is TGTGCCAGCAGCCATTCCGGGACAGCACTGTATGGCTACACCTTC. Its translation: CASSHSGTALYGYTF.

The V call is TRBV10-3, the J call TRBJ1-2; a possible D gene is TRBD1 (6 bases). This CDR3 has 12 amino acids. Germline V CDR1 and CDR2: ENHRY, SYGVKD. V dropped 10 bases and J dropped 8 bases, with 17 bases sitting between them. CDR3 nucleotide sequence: TGTGCCACCCGGGGGGCCAACAGGGGCTACACCTTC. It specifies CATRGANRGYTF.

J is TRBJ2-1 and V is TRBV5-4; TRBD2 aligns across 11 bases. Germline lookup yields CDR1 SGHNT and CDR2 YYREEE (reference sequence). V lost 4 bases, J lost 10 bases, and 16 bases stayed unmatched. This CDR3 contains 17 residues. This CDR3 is CASSQGGLAGPEREQFF. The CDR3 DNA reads TGTGCCAGCAGCCAGGGCGGACTAGCGGGCCCCGAAAGGGAGCAGTTCTTC.

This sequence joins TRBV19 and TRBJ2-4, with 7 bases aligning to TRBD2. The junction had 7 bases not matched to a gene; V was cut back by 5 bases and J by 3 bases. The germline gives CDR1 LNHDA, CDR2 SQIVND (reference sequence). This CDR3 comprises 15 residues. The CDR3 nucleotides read TGTGCCAGTAGTGGGGGGGGACTCAGCAAAAACATTCAGTACTTC. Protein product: CASSGGGLSKNIQYF.

CDR3 in DNA: TGTGCCAGTAGTATATCGCTAGCGGGAGGGCAAGAGACCCAGTACTTC. Translation: CASSISLAGGQETQYF. This sequence joins TRBV19 and TRBJ2-5; 12 positions agree with TRBD2. V gave up 2 bases and J gave up 2 bases; unmatched junction bases: 3. This CDR3 has 16 amino acids. Germline CDR1 and CDR2: LNHDA and SQIVND (reference sequence).

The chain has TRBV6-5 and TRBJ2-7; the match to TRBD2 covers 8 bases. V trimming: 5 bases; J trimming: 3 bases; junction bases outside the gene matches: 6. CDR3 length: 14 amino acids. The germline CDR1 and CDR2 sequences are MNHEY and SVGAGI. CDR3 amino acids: CASSPAAGGYEQYF. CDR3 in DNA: TGTGCCAGCAGTCCCGCCGCGGGGGGCTACGAGCAGTACTTC.

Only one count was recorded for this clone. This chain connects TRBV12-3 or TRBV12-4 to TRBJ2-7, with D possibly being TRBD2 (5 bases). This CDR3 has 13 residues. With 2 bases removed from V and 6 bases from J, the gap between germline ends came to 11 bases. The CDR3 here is CASSLTGSGEQYF. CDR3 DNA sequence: TGTGCCAGCAGTTTAACGGGATCAGGCGAGCAGTACTTC.

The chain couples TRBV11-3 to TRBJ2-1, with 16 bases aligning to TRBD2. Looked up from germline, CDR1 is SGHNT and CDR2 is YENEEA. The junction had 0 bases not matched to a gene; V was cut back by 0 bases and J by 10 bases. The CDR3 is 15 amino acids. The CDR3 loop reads CASSLEGLAGGEQFF. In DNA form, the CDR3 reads TGTGCCAGCAGCTTAGAGGGACTAGCGGGAGGGGAGCAGTTCTTC. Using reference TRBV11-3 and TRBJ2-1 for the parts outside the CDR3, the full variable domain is EAGVVQSPRYKIIEKKQPVAFWCNPISGHNTLYWYLQNLGQGPELLIRYENEEAVDDSQLPKDRFSAERLKGVDSTLKIQPAELGDSAVYLCASSLEGLAGGEQFFGPGTRLTVL.

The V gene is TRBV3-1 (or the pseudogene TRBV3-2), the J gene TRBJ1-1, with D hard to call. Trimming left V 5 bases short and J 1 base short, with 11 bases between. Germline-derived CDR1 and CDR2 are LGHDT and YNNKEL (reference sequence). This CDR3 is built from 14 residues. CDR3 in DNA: TGTGCCAGCAGCAGACTGGCCGAGAACACTGAAGCTTTCTTT. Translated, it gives CASSRLAENTEAFF.

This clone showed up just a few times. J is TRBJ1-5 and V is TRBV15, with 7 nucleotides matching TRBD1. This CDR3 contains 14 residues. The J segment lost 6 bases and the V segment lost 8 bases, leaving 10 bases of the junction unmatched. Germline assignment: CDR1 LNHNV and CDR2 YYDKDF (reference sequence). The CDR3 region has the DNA TGTGCCACCCAACCGGGACAGAGAGGTCAGCCCCAGCATTTT. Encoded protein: CATQPGQRGQPQHF.

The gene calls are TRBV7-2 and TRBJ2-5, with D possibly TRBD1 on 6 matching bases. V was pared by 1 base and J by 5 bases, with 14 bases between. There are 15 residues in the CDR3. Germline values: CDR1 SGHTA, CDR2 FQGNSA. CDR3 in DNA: TGTGCCAGCAGCTTAGACAACAGGGTGGGGGAGACCCAGTACTTC. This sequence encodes CASSLDNRVGETQYF.

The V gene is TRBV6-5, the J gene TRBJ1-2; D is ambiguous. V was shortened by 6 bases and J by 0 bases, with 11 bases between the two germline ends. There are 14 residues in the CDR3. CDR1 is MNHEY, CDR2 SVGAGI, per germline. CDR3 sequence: CASRRQLANYGYTF. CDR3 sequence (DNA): TGTGCCAGCAGACGGCAGCTAGCTAACTATGGCTACACCTTC.

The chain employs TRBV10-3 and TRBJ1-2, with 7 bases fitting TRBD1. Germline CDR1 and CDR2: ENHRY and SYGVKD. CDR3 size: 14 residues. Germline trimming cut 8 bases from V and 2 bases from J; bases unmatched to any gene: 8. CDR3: CAIRQQGTNYGYTF. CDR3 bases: TGTGCCATCCGTCAACAGGGGACGAACTATGGCTACACCTTC.

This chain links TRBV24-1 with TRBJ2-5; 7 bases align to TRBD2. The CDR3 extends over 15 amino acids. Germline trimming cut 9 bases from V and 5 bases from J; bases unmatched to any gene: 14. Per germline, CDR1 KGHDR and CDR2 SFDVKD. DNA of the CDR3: TGTGCCACCCGGGCCCCGGGAGGCCCCCAGGAGACCCAGTACTTC. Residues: CATRAPGGPQETQYF.

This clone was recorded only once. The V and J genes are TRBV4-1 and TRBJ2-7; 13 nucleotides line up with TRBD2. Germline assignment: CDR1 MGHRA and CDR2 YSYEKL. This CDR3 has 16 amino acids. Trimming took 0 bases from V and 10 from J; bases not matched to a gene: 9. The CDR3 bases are TGCGCCAGCAGCCAAGATATTACTAGCGGGAGGGCAGGACAGTACTTC. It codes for CASSQDITSGRAGQYF.

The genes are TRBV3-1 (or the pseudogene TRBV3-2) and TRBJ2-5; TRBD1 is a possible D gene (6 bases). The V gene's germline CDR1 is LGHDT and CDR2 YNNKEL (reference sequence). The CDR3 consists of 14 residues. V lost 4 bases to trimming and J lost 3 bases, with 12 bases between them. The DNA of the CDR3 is TGTGCCAGCAGCCCTCGGACAGCAAAAGAGACCCAGTACTTC. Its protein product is CASSPRTAKETQYF.

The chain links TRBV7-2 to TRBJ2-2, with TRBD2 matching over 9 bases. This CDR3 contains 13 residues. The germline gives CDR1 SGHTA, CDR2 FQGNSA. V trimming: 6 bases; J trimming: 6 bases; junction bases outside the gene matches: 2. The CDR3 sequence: CASRAGGPGELFF. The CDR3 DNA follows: TGTGCCAGCAGAGCGGGAGGCCCCGGGGAGCTGTTTTTT.

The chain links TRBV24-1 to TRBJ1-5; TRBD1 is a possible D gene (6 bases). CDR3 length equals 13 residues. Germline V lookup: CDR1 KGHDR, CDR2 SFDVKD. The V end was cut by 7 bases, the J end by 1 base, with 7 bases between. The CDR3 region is CATSRGSNQPQHF. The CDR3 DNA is TGTGCCACCAGCAGGGGAAGCAATCAGCCCCAGCATTTT.

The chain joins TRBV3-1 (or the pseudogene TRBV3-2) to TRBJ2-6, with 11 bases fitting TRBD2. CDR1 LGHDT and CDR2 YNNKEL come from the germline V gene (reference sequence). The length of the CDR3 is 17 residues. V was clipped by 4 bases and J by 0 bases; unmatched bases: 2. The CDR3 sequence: CASSRLAGYSGANVLTF. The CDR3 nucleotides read TGTGCCAGCAGCCGACTAGCGGGGTACTCTGGGGCCAACGTCCTGACTTTC.

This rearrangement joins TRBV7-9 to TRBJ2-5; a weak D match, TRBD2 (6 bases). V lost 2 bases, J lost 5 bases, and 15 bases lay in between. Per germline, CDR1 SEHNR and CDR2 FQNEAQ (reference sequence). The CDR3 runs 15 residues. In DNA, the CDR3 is TGTGCCAGCAGCTTATCGGCGGGCCGGGGGGAGACCCAGTACTTC. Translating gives CASSLSAGRGETQYF.

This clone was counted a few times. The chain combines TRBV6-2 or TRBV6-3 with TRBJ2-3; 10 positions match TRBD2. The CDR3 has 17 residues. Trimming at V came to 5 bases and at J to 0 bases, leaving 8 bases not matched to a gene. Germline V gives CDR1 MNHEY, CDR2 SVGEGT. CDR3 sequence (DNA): TGTGCCAGCAGTCCCAGTACTAGCGGGGCGAGCACAGATACGCAGTATTTT. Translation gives CASSPSTSGASTDTQYF.

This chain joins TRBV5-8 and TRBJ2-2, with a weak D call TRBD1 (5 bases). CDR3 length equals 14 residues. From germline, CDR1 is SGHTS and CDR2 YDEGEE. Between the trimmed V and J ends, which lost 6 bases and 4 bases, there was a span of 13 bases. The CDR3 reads CASTRWGGTGELFF. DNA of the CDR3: TGTGCCAGCACCCGGTGGGGCGGCACCGGGGAGCTGTTTTTT. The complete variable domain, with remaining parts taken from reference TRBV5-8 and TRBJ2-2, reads EAGVTQSPTHLIKTRGQQATLRCSPISGHTSVYWYQQALGLGLQFLLWYDEGEERNRGNFPPRFSGRQFPNYSSELNVNALELEDSALYLCASTRWGGTGELFFGEGSRLTVL.

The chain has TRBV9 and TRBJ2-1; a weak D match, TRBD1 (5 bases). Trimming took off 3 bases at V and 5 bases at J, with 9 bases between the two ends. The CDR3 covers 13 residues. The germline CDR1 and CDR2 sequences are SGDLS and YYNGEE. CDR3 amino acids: CASSASGNNEQFF. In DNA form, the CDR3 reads TGTGCCAGCAGCGCGTCAGGGAACAATGAGCAGTTCTTC.